The TCR beta chain under discussion was sequenced for a study of cytomegalovirus exposure and HLA in healthy donors. Primers for the PCR totalled 60 Vbeta and 13 Jbeta. Method: immunoSEQ multiplex PCR; TCRdb's copy keeps in-frame clones and lacks some. The sample includes approximately 260,000 clones, almost 85% of them seen just once. Study-level points and caveats: In a later analysis, approximately 15,000 TCR beta sequences were associated with HLA alleles at 0.05 false discovery rate. With further analysis later on, most CMV-associated TCR beta chains appeared HLA-restricted.

Germline CDR1 SNHLY, CDR2 FYNNEI. With 6 bases clipped from V and 12 bases from J, the junction kept 13 bases outside the gene matches. This CDR3 is built from 15 residues. Comments on this clone: What it binds is not known.

This sequence originates from a woman in her thirties or forties in good health and CMV-seropositive. The chain combines TRBV2 with TRBJ2-1; 11 bases map to TRBD2. Source material: PBMCs. The CDR3 DNA is TGTGCCAGCAGGTCCTTTGGACTAGCGGGTCTCCGGCAGTTCTTC. Protein sequence: CASRSFGLAGLRQFF.